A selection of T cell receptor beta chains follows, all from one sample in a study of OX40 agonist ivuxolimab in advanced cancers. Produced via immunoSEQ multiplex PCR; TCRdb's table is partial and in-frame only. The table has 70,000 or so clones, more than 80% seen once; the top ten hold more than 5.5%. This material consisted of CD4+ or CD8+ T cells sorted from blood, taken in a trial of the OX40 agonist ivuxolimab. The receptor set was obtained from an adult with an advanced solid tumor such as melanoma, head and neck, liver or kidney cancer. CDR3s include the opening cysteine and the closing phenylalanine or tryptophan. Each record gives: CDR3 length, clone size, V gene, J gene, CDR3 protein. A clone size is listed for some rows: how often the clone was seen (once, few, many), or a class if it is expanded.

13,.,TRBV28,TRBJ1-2,CASSLHTNYGYTF
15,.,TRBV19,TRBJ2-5,CASSMTVGIGETQYF
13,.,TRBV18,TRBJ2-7,CASSPRDSYEQYF
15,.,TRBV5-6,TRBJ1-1,CASSRGGARGTEAFF
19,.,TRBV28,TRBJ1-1,CASTLAIRYRGPMGTEAFF
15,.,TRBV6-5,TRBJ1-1,CASSLALSVDTEAFF
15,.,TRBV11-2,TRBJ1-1,CASSLVPSQGWGAFF
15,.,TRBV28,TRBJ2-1,CASSSEPASYNEQFF
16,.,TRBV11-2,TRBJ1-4,CASSSEGFGFSEKLFF
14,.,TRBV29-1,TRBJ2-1,CSVEVGIGADEQFF
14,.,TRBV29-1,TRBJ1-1,CSVEDRGSNTEAFF
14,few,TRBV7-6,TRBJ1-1,CASSSDRGNTKAFF
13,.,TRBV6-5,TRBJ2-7,CASSPGVTYEQYF